Following are 24 T cell receptor beta chains from one sample sequenced in a study of human thymus T cells (TCRdb year 2020). The library was produced with the immunoSEQ multiplex PCR assay. TCRdb limited this immuneACCESS table to in-frame rearrangements with V and J called. A share of clones is missing; checked studies link under half to unresolved V genes, and the rest is unexplained. The sample table holds tens of thousands of clones, of which roughly 94% were seen once. The ten top clones hold approximately 0.031% of the sample. Thymus tissue was collected as surgical resects that were removed during corrective cardiac surgery. Sequencing used thymus tissue. Every receptor here comes from a girl less than two years old with a congenital heart defect but otherwise immunologically healthy.

The gene calls are TRBV6-1 and TRBJ1-5, with D possibly being TRBD1 (6 bases). CDR3 length: 17 amino acids. In germline, CDR1 is MNHNS, CDR2 SASEGT. The V and J ends lost 2 bases and 3 bases respectively, with 17 bases between them. This CDR3 reads CASSEYRAHLVNQPQHF. The CDR3 DNA reads as TGTGCCAGCAGTGAATACAGGGCACACTTGGTCAATCAGCCCCAGCATTTT.

Here the CDR3 reads CASTPIQERGTEAFF. CDR3 coding DNA: TGTGCCAGTACCCCTATACAGGAACGAGGAACTGAAGCTTTCTTT. V gene TRBV19 combines with J gene TRBJ1-1; D is perhaps TRBD1 (5 bases). Germline V gene sequence: CDR1 LNHDA, CDR2 SQIVND (reference sequence). The CDR3 has 15 amino acids. Trimming stripped 7 bases from V and 5 bases from J, with 20 bases between. Filled out from reference TRBV19 and TRBJ1-1, the complete variable domain reads DGGITQSPKYLFRKEGQNVTLSCEQNLNHDAMYWYRQDPGQGLRLIYYSQIVNDFQKGDIAEGYSVSREKKESFPLTVTSAQKNPTAFYLCASTPIQERGTEAFFGQGTRLTVV.

This rearrangement joins TRBV4-1 to TRBJ1-1; D is perhaps TRBD1 (6 bases). Deletions cut 1 base from V and 2 bases from J, with 26 bases between. CDR1 and CDR2 from the germline V gene are MGHRA and YSYEKL. The length of the CDR3 is 20 residues. The CDR3 reads CASSQAHWGGLRGDNTEAFF. The DNA of the CDR3 is TGCGCCAGCAGCCAAGCCCATTGGGGGGGGCTTAGAGGGGACAACACTGAAGCTTTCTTT.

In its sample, this clone was seen once. This chain joins TRBV2 and TRBJ2-3; 7 positions agree with TRBD2. This CDR3 region has 16 residues. Germline V gene sequence: CDR1 SNHLY, CDR2 FYNNEI. The V and J ends lost 0 bases and 7 bases, in that order; junction bases with no gene match: 10. The CDR3 DNA sequence: TGTGCCAGCAGTGAAGCGCTAAGGGACTATGTGAATACGCAGTATTTT. Its translation is CASSEALRDYVNTQYF.

The chain uses TRBV18 and TRBJ1-2; a possible D gene is TRBD1 (5 bases). Germline lookup yields CDR1 KGHSH and CDR2 LQKENI. The V end was cut by 2 bases, the J end by 4 bases, with 20 bases between. The CDR3 is 17 amino acids. The CDR3 DNA sequence: TGTGCCAGCTCACCAATCCCAGGTTCGGGGGTGGGCTATGGCTACACCTTC. Its protein is CASSPIPGSGVGYGYTF.

V is TRBV27 and J is TRBJ1-6; TRBD1 matches 11 bases. Germline trimming cut 8 bases from V and 0 bases from J; bases unmatched to any gene: 6. The CDR3 extends over 17 amino acids. The germline CDR1 and CDR2 sequences are MNHEY and SMNVEV (reference sequence). CDR3: CASYPGQGDSYNSPLHF. DNA for the CDR3: TGTGCCAGCTATCCGGGACAGGGGGACTCCTATAATTCACCCCTCCACTTT.

The rearrangement uses TRBV2 and TRBJ2-7, with D possibly TRBD2 on 6 matching bases. Trimming cost V 7 bases and J 1 base, with 17 bases left between them. This CDR3 contains 15 residues. Germline V lookup: CDR1 SNHLY, CDR2 FYNNEI. The CDR3 region has the DNA TGTGCCAGCATCTCCCCCCCGGGAGCGTCCTACGAGCAGTACTTC. Translating gives CASISPPGASYEQYF.

This chain uses TRBV2 with TRBJ2-1, with D perhaps TRBD1 (5 bases). The CDR3 is 12 amino acids. Looked up from germline, CDR1 is SNHLY and CDR2 is FYNNEI. V gave up 6 bases and J gave up 5 bases, with 8 bases separating them. CDR3 protein: CASRDTHNEQFF. The CDR3 DNA sequence: TGTGCCAGCAGGGACACCCACAATGAGCAGTTCTTC.

The gene calls are TRBV5-1 and TRBJ1-1; possible D gene TRBD1, 6 bases. Trimming took off 4 bases at V and 1 base at J, with 20 bases between the two ends. This CDR3 spans 17 amino acids. Looked up from germline, CDR1 is SGHRS and CDR2 is YFSETQ. The CDR3 sequence: CASSRTTRGISNTEAFF. The DNA for the CDR3 is TGCGCCAGCAGCCGTACTACAAGGGGGATCTCGAACACTGAAGCTTTCTTT.

V gene TRBV2 combines with J gene TRBJ2-7; TRBD2 matches 8 bases. J was trimmed by 3 bases and V by 6 bases; bases with no gene match: 7. This CDR3 is built from 14 residues. Germline V gene data show CDR1 as SNHLY and CDR2 as FYNNEI. The CDR3 here is CASSSGLALYEQYF. The CDR3 coding sequence is TGTGCCAGCAGCTCCGGACTAGCCCTCTACGAGCAGTACTTC.

J is TRBJ1-2 and V is TRBV5-4; unclear D gene. CDR1 is SGHNT, CDR2 YYREEE, per germline (reference sequence). CDR3 length: 13 amino acids. Trimming stripped 7 bases from V and 0 bases from J, with 10 bases between. This CDR3 reads CASRSQPNYGYTF. The CDR3 bases are TGTGCCAGCCGCAGTCAGCCTAACTATGGCTACACCTTC.

The chain couples TRBV7-2 to TRBJ1-3; D is ambiguous. V was clipped by 3 bases and J by 8 bases, with 8 bases between them. The CDR3 contains 12 residues. Germline lookup yields CDR1 SGHTA and CDR2 FQGNSA. As DNA, the CDR3 is TGTGCCAGCAGCTTTCCGGTAGACACCATATATTTT. It encodes CASSFPVDTIYF.

The chain links TRBV27 to TRBJ2-3, with D possibly TRBD2 on 6 matching bases. V was clipped by 2 bases and J by 2 bases, with 8 bases between them. The germline V gene encodes CDR1 MNHEY and CDR2 SMNVEV (reference sequence). The CDR3 is 14 residues long. CDR3 DNA sequence: TGTGCCAGCAGTTTAGCGCGGGACACAGATACGCAGTATTTT. Protein sequence: CASSLARDTDTQYF.

The genes are TRBV18 and TRBJ1-5, with 9 positions matching TRBD1. With 4 bases clipped from V and 6 bases from J, the junction kept 16 bases outside the gene matches. The CDR3 runs to 18 residues. Germline V gene sequence: CDR1 KGHSH, CDR2 LQKENI. CDR3 sequence reads: CASSRRTGAPSGSQPQHF. The DNA for the CDR3 is TGTGCCAGCTCACGTAGGACAGGGGCGCCAAGTGGGAGTCAGCCCCAGCATTTT.

The V call is TRBV7-2, the J call TRBJ2-7; D call uncertain. There are 13 residues in the CDR3. Germline lookup yields CDR1 SGHTA and CDR2 FQGNSA. Trimming cost V 1 base and J 1 base, with 5 bases left between them. The CDR3 here is CASSLGVSYEQYF. CDR3 DNA: TGTGCCAGCAGCTTAGGGGTTTCCTACGAGCAGTACTTC.

The V call is TRBV5-1, the J call TRBJ1-1, with D possibly TRBD1 on 5 matching bases. This CDR3 has 15 amino acids. Trimming took 2 bases from V and 1 from J, leaving 12 bases between them. Per germline, CDR1 SGHRS and CDR2 YFSETQ. The chain's CDR3 is CASSLRAGTNTEAFF. The CDR3 DNA reads as TGCGCCAGCAGCTTAAGGGCAGGGACGAACACTGAAGCTTTCTTT.

J is TRBJ2-4 and V is TRBV10-2; 10 bases match TRBD2. This CDR3 has 18 residues. V lost 2 bases and J lost 0; bases outside the gene matches: 7. CDR1 and CDR2 (germline): WSHSY, SAAADI. The CDR3 here is CASSERRLAGLAKNIQYF. DNA of the CDR3: TGCGCCAGCAGTGAGCGGAGACTAGCGGGCCTAGCCAAAAACATTCAGTACTTC.

This clone has only one observation. The chain recombines TRBV2 with TRBJ1-5, with D possibly being TRBD1 (5 bases). Germline V CDR1 and CDR2: SNHLY, FYNNEI. This CDR3 is 20 amino acids long. V lost 3 bases and J lost 0, with 24 bases in between. This CDR3 is CASSEKGPSPPRYSNQPQHF. The CDR3 coding sequence is TGTGCCAGCAGTGAGAAGGGACCTAGCCCCCCACGGTATAGCAATCAGCCCCAGCATTTT.

V is TRBV7-6 and J is TRBJ2-7; tentative D call: TRBD2 (6 bases). The V gene's germline CDR1 is SGHVS and CDR2 FNYEAQ. CDR3 length: 13 amino acids. Trimming took 0 bases from V and 3 from J, leaving 6 bases between them. CDR3 residues: CASSLAGGYEQYF. The CDR3 nucleotides are TGTGCCAGCAGCTTAGCGGGAGGCTACGAGCAGTACTTC.

This chain connects TRBV12-5 to TRBJ2-7; the D is unclear. The CDR3 runs to 18 residues. V was shortened by 6 bases and J by 0 bases, with 24 bases between the two germline ends. CDR1 is LGHNT and CDR2 is FRNRAP in the germline V gene. For the CDR3, the DNA is TGTGCTAGTGGGTGCGTCGAGGCGGCCCAAAGGTGCTCCTACGAGCAGTACTTC. As protein: CASGCVEAAQRCSYEQYF.

V is TRBV6-1 and J is TRBJ2-5; the D call may be TRBD1 or TRBD2 (7 bases each). Germline V gene data show CDR1 as MNHNS and CDR2 as SASEGT. Trimming cost V 5 bases and J 5 bases, with 15 bases left between them. This CDR3 is built from 14 residues. The CDR3, as DNA: TGTGCCAGCAGTAAAAACAGGGGAGGGGAGACCCAGTACTTC. Encoded protein: CASSKNRGGETQYF.

The V and J genes are TRBV11-2 and TRBJ2-7, with D maybe TRBD2 (5 bases). This CDR3 spans 14 amino acids. The germline V gene encodes CDR1 SGHAT and CDR2 FQNNGV. V gave up 5 bases and J gave up 6 bases, with 17 bases separating them. CDR3 bases: TGTGCCAGCAGCCCGGACTGGCTCCTGGGCGAGCAGTACTTC. Translating gives CASSPDWLLGEQYF.

The chain employs TRBV4-2 and TRBJ2-1, with TRBD2 matching 7 bases. This CDR3 region has 20 residues. Unmatched junction bases numbered 16, after V lost 0 bases and J lost 2 bases. Germline CDR1 LGHNA, CDR2 YNFKEQ. This chain's CDR3 is CASSQDWPSGRPGTYNEQFF. The CDR3 DNA sequence: TGTGCCAGCAGCCAAGATTGGCCTAGCGGCCGCCCGGGAACCTACAATGAGCAGTTCTTC.

This sequence joins TRBV5-1 and TRBJ2-1, with a weak D call TRBD1 (5 bases). The CDR3 is made up of 14 amino acids. V was trimmed by 2 bases and J by 5 bases, leaving 11 bases between them. The germline V gene encodes CDR1 SGHRS and CDR2 YFSETQ. As DNA, the CDR3 is TGCGCCAGCAGCTTACAGGAGTTCCACAATGAGCAGTTCTTC. This translates into CASSLQEFHNEQFF.